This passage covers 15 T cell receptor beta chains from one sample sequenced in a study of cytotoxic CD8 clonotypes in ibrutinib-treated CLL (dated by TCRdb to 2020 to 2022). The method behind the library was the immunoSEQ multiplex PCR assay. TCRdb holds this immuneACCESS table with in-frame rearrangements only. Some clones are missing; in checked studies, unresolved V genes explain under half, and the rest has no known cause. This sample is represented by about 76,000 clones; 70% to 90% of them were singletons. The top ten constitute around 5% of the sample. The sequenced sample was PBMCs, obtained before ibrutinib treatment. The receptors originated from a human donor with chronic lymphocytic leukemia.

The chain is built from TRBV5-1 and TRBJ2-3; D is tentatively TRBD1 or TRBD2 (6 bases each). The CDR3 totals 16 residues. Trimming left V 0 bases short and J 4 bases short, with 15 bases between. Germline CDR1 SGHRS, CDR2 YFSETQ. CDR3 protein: CASSLVFLGGSDTQYF. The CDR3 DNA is TGCGCCAGCAGCTTGGTATTTTTGGGGGGCTCAGATACGCAGTATTTT.

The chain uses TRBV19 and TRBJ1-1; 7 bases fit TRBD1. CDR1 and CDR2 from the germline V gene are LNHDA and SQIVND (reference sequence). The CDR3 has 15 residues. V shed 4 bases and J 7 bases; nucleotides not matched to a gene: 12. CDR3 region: CASSTDRDSTFEAFF. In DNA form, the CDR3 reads TGTGCCAGTAGTACTGACAGGGATTCCACTTTTGAAGCTTTCTTT.

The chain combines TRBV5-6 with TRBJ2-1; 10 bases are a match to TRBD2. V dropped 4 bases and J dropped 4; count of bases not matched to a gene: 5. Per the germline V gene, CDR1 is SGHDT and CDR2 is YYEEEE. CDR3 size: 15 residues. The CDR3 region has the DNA TGTGCCAGCAGCCTGTCTAGCGGGAGTTACAATGAGCAGTTCTTC. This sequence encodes CASSLSSGSYNEQFF.

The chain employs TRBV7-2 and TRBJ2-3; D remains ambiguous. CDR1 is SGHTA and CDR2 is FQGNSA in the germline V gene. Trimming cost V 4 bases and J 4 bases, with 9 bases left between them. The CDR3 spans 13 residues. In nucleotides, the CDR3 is TGTGCCAGCAGCTCCCAAGGACCAGATACGCAGTATTTT. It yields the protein CASSSQGPDTQYF.

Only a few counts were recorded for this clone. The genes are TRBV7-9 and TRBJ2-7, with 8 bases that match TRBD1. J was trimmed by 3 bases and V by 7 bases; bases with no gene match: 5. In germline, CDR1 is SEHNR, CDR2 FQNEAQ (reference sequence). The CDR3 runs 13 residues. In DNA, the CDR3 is TGTGCCAGCACCCTCGGACAGGGCTACGAGCAGTACTTC. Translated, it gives CASTLGQGYEQYF.

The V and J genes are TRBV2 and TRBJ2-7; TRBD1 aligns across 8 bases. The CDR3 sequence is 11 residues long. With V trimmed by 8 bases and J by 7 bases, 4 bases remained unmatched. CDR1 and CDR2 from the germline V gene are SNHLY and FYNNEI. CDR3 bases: TGTGCCAGCGAGGACAGGGCAGAGCAGTACTTC. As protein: CASEDRAEQYF.

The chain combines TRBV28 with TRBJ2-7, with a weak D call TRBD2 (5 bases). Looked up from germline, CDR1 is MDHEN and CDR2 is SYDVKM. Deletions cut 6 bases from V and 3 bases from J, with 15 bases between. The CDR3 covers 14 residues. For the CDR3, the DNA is TGTGCCAGCAGGGACGGAGGCACTTACTACGAGCAGTACTTC. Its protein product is CASRDGGTYYEQYF.

Written as DNA, the CDR3 is TGTGCCAGCAGTGGGACTAGCGTCAACACCGGGGAGCTGTTTTTT. This translates into CASSGTSVNTGELFF. The chain has TRBV5-5 and TRBJ2-2; TRBD2 matches at 10 bases. Unmatched junction bases numbered 3, after V lost 5 bases and J lost 2 bases. The CDR3 length is 15 residues. Germline-derived CDR1 and CDR2 are SGHKS and YYEKEE (reference sequence).

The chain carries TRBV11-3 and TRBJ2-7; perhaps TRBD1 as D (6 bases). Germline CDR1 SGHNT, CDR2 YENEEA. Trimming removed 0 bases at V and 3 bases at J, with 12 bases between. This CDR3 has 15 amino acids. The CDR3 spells CASSLDHGRGYEQYF. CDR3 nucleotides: TGTGCCAGCAGCTTAGATCATGGCAGGGGCTACGAGCAGTACTTC.

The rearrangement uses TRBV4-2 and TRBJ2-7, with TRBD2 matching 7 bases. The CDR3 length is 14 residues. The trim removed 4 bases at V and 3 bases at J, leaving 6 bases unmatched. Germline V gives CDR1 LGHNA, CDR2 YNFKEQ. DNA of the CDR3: TGTGCCAGCAGCCCACCGGGGGGAGACTACGAGCAGTACTTC. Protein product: CASSPPGGDYEQYF.

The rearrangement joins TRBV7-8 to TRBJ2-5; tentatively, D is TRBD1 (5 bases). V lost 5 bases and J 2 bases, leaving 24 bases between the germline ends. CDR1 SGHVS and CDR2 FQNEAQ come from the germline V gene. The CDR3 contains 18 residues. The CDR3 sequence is CASSTGRGLAVGQETQYF. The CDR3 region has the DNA TGTGCCAGCAGCACAGGAAGGGGCTTGGCCGTAGGACAAGAGACCCAGTACTTC.

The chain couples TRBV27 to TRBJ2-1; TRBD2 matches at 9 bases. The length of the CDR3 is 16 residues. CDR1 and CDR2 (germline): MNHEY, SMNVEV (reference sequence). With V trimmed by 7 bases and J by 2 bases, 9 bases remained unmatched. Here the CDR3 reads CASTGLGGGAYNEQFF. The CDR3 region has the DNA TGTGCCAGCACCGGCCTTGGCGGGGGGGCCTACAATGAGCAGTTCTTC.

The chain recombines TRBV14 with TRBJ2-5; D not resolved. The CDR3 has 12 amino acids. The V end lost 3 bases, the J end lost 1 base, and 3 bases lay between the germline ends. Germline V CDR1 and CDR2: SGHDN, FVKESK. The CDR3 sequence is CASSQIQETQYF. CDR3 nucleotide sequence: TGTGCCAGCAGCCAGATCCAAGAGACCCAGTACTTC.

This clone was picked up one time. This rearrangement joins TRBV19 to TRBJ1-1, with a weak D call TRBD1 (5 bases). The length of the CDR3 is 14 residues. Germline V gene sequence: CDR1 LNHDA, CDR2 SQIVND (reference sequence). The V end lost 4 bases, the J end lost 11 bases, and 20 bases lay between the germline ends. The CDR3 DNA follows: TGTGCCAGTAGTACCGCGGGACGGGGGTTTATGGCTTTCTTT. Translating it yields CASSTAGRGFMAFF.

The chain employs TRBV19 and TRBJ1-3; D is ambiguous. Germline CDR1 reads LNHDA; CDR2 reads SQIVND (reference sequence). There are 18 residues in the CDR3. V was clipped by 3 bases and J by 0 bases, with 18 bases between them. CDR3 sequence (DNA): TGTGCCAGTAGTATGTCCCCCACCGGCGGCACCTCTGGAAACACCATATATTTT. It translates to CASSMSPTGGTSGNTIYF. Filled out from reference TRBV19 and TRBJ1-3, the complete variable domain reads DGGITQSPKYLFRKEGQNVTLSCEQNLNHDAMYWYRQDPGQGLRLIYYSQIVNDFQKGDIAEGYSVSREKKESFPLTVTSAQKNPTAFYLCASSMSPTGGTSGNTIYFGEGSWLTVV.